Listed below are T cell receptor beta chains from one sample, sequenced in a study of blood T cell repertoires in COVID-19. Method: immunoSEQ multiplex PCR; TCRdb's copy keeps in-frame clones and lacks some. Among fewer than 350,000 clones listed, roughly 88% were seen once. The sample consisted of PBMCs or T cells enriched from blood (not recorded which). Receptors were obtained from a woman under 40 who had recovered from COVID-19. Each CDR3 is given with its conserved first and last residue. The D gene is left open where the match is weak. Part of the rows lack a size; the others show once, few, many or a class for expanded clones.

TRBV19	NA	TRBJ2-1	NA	TGTGCCAGTAGTATTAGGGGAGTCGGGAGCACCCACAATGAGCAGTTCTTC	CASSIRGVGSTHNEQFF
TRBV27	NA	TRBJ2-1	NA	TGTGCCAGCAGTTCTTCCCTCAGACTTGAGCAGTTCTTC	CASSSSLRLEQFF
TRBV7-8	NA	TRBJ1-3	NA	TGTGCCAGCAGCTTAGCGGAGACAGGATTTGGAAACACCATATATTTT	CASSLAETGFGNTIYF
TRBV28	NA	TRBJ2-1	TRBD2	TGTGCCAGCAGTTCTTTAGCGGGAGGGCCAAGTGAGCAGTTCTTC	CASSSLAGGPSEQFF
TRBV12-3/TRBV12-4	NA	TRBJ2-1	NA	TGTGCCAGCAGTTTCCCTGATGAGCAGTTCTTC	CASSFPDEQFF
TRBV5-1	NA	TRBJ1-3	TRBD1	TGCGCCAGCAGCTTGGACTTGGACAGGGCTGGAAACACCATATATTTT	CASSLDLDRAGNTIYF
TRBV7-2	NA	TRBJ1-2	TRBD1	TGTGCCAGCAGCTTGTGGGGACAGGATGGCTACACCTTC	CASSLWGQDGYTF
TRBV19	NA	TRBJ1-6	NA	TGTGCCAGTAACGTCCGCGGGGGGAATAATTCACCCCTCCACTTT	CASNVRGGNNSPLHF
TRBV27	once	TRBJ2-5	NA	TGTGCCAGCAGTCGGACAGACTACCAAGAGACCCAGTACTTC	CASSRTDYQETQYF
TRBV5-1	NA	TRBJ1-2	NA	TGCGCCAGCAGCGACGACAGCGATAACTATGGCTACACCTTC	CASSDDSDNYGYTF
TRBV24-1	few	TRBJ1-5	TRBD1	TGTGCCACCAGTGACCGATACGATACAGGGGCAGGGGCTAATCAGCCCCAGCATTTT	CATSDRYDTGAGANQPQHF
TRBV7-3	NA	TRBJ2-1	NA	TGTGCCAGCAGCTTATTGGCTTACAATGAGCAGTTCTTC	CASSLLAYNEQFF
TRBV6-5	NA	TRBJ2-7	TRBD2	TGTGCCAGCAGTCCCTTGCGGGGGAGCTCCTACGAGCAGTACTTC	CASSPLRGSSYEQYF
TRBV7-3	NA	TRBJ2-2	NA	TGTGCCAGCAGCTTAGGGGGGTTTGACACCGGGGAGCTGTTTTTT	CASSLGGFDTGELFF
TRBV27	NA	TRBJ2-1	NA	TGTGCCAGCAGTAAACTCAGGGGAATAGCGACCTACAATGAGCAGTTCTTC	CASSKLRGIATYNEQFF
TRBV12-1	NA	TRBJ1-2	NA	TGTGCCAGCAGCTCGCGTCAACCCCGACACCCTCGTTCCCTCTATGGCTACACCTTC	CASSSRQPRHPRSLYGYTF
TRBV7-9	NA	TRBJ2-7	NA	TGTGCCAGCAGCTTAAGTCCAGTGCCCCACGAGCAGTACTTC	CASSLSPVPHEQYF
TRBV11-2	NA	TRBJ1-2	NA	TGTGCCAGCAGCTCCACCCGGACACACCTCGGGTATGGCTACACCTTC	CASSSTRTHLGYGYTF
TRBV29-1	once	TRBJ2-6	NA	TGCAGCGTTGAGACAGTCCCCTCTGGGGCCAACGTCCTGACTTTC	CSVETVPSGANVLTF
TRBV11-2	NA	TRBJ1-3	NA	TGTGCCAGCAGCTTGGCAGGGACTGGAAACACCATATATTTT	CASSLAGTGNTIYF
TRBV14	NA	TRBJ2-5	TRBD1	TGTGCCAGCAGCCCCCGCGACAGGGGCCAAGAGACCCAGTACTTC	CASSPRDRGQETQYF
TRBV7-3	few	TRBJ1-5	NA	TGTGCCAGCAGCTGCAGGGTGGGAAGCAATCAGCCCCAGCATTTT	CASSCRVGSNQPQHF
TRBV6-1	NA	TRBJ1-5	NA	TGTGCCAGCAGTGAAGCCGGGGGAAGTCAGCCCCAGCATTTT	CASSEAGGSQPQHF
TRBV6-4	NA	TRBJ2-1	TRBD1	TGTGCCAGCAGTGAATCAGGGGGCCAGTACAATGAGCAGTTCTTC	CASSESGGQYNEQFF
TRBV7-2	NA	TRBJ1-1	NA	TGTGCCAGCAGCTTAGCATCCCACTCGAACACTGAAGCTTTCTTT	CASSLASHSNTEAFF
TRBV29-1	once	TRBJ1-1	NA	TGCAGCGTTACCCTATCCACTGAAGCTTTCTTT	CSVTLSTEAFF
TRBV5-1	NA	TRBJ2-1	NA	TGCGCCAGCAGCTTGGCCCGGGGGACAGTAGAGCAGTTCTTC	CASSLARGTVEQFF
TRBV7-9	NA	TRBJ2-1	NA	TGTGCCAGCAGCTTAGTCCCGTCCTACAATGAGCAGTTCTTC	CASSLVPSYNEQFF
TRBV27	once	TRBJ1-5	TRBD1	TGTGCCAGCAGTTACACAGGGGGCAGTCAGCCCCAGCATTTT	CASSYTGGSQPQHF
TRBV7-2	NA	TRBJ2-3	NA	TGTGCCAGCAGCTTAATGGGTGCAGGTTATCGGCGAGATACGCAGTATTTT	CASSLMGAGYRRDTQYF
TRBV24-1	NA	TRBJ2-1	TRBD2	TGTGCCACCAGTGATTTGGGACTAGCGGGAGGCAATGAGCAGTTCTTC	CATSDLGLAGGNEQFF
TRBV2	NA	TRBJ1-2	TRBD1	TGTGCCAGCAGGGACCCCGGGACAGGGGGGATATATGGCTACACCTTC	CASRDPGTGGIYGYTF
TRBV4-1	NA	TRBJ2-1	TRBD1	TGCGCCAGCAGGGGAGACAGGGTACGGGAGCAGTTCTTC	CASRGDRVREQFF
TRBV25-1	NA	TRBJ1-1	NA	TGTGCCAGCAGTGAATCCGCGTTGGTGTCAAGCACTGAAGCTTTCTTT	CASSESALVSSTEAFF
TRBV7-2	NA	TRBJ2-2	NA	TGTGCCAGCACCGAGCAGAACACCGGGGAGCTGTTTTTT	CASTEQNTGELFF
TRBV20-1	NA	TRBJ2-1	TRBD2	TGCAGTGCTAGTTTAGCGGGGGATTATTCCTACAATGAGCAGTTCTTC	CSASLAGDYSYNEQFF
TRBV6-5	NA	TRBJ2-3	TRBD1	TGTGCCAGCGACAGGGGATTTCGAACAGATACGCAGTATTTT	CASDRGFRTDTQYF
TRBV5-1	once	TRBJ2-7	NA	TGCGCCAGCGCCGGGAGCAGTTCCTACGAGCAGTACTTC	CASAGSSSYEQYF
TRBV27	NA	TRBJ1-5	NA	TGTGCCAGCAGTTTAGCCGGGGGCAATCAGCCCCAGCATTTT	CASSLAGGNQPQHF
TRBV7-9	NA	TRBJ2-7	NA	TGTGCCAGCAGCTTACAGTACGAGCAGTACTTC	CASSLQYEQYF
TRBV5-1	NA	TRBJ2-4	TRBD2	TGCGCCAGCAGCCCAATAGCGGGGGCCAAAAACATTCAGTACTTC	CASSPIAGAKNIQYF
TRBV27	NA	TRBJ1-1	TRBD1	TGTGCCAGCGGAGACAGGGGGGGCACTGAAGCTTTCTTT	CASGDRGGTEAFF
TRBV6-1	NA	TRBJ2-1	TRBD1	TGTGCCAGCAGTGAAACAGACAGGGGAAGCAGCTCCTACAATGAGCAGTTCTTC	CASSETDRGSSSYNEQFF
TRBV25-1	NA	TRBJ2-1	TRBD2	TGTGCCAGCAGGAATCTAGCGGGGGGCAATGAGCAGTTCTTC	CASRNLAGGNEQFF
TRBV4-3	NA	TRBJ1-5	TRBD1	TGCGCCAGCAGCCAAGATACAGGGGCCGGCAATCAGCCCCAGCATTTT	CASSQDTGAGNQPQHF
TRBV9	NA	TRBJ1-6	NA	TGTGCCAGCAGCGTAGTGGGGGGTAATTCTTCACCCCTCCACTTT	CASSVVGGNSSPLHF